The 30 T cell receptor beta chains below were found in one sample sequenced in a study of shared clonotypes between healthy human individuals. Generated by immunoSEQ multiplex PCR, the TCRdb table keeps only in-frame clones and is missing some. Of roughly 2.2 million clones in the sample, over 90% are singletons; the top ten hold about 0.39%. Sequences were obtained from naive CD4+ T cells from PBMCs. The subset was: CD45RA+ positively selected. Receptors were obtained from a man between 18 and 29 years old in good health. Some clones in this sample may be carry-over from other donors' samples.

The genes are TRBV7-3 and TRBJ2-5; D gene unclear. This CDR3 has 13 residues. Germline-derived CDR1 and CDR2 are SGHTA and FQGTGA. Trimming left V 5 bases short and J 0 bases short, with 7 bases between. CDR3 coding DNA: TGTGCCAGCAGCCGTATATACCAAGAGACCCAGTACTTC. This gives the protein CASSRIYQETQYF.

The rearrangement joins TRBV10-2 to TRBJ2-5, with TRBD2 identical over 9 bases. J lost 4 bases, V lost 4 bases, and 4 bases had no gene match. Germline lookup yields CDR1 WSHSY and CDR2 SAAADI. The CDR3 runs 14 residues. The CDR3 DNA reads as TGCGCCAGCAGTGGTCTAGCGGGAATAGAGACCCAGTACTTC. Translated, it gives CASSGLAGIETQYF.

This chain connects TRBV25-1 to TRBJ2-7; a weak D match, TRBD2 (6 bases). Germline lookup yields CDR1 MGHDK and CDR2 SYGVNS. This CDR3 spans 14 amino acids. Trimming left V 0 bases short and J 3 bases short, with 9 bases between. The CDR3 sequence: CASSEYIGSYEQYF. Written as DNA, the CDR3 is TGTGCCAGCAGTGAATATATCGGGAGCTACGAGCAGTACTTC.

This clone was found once. J is TRBJ2-2 and V is TRBV5-1, with D unclear. Germline-derived CDR1 and CDR2 are SGHRS and YFSETQ. The V and J ends lost 2 bases and 1 base respectively, with 12 bases between them. CDR3 length: 16 amino acids. Written as DNA, the CDR3 is TGCGCCAGCAGCTTACACACAACCGAGAACACCGGGGAGCTGTTTTTT. Residues: CASSLHTTENTGELFF.

J is TRBJ1-1 and V is TRBV6-1; D possibly corresponds to TRBD1 (5 bases). Trimming stripped 6 bases from V and 3 bases from J, with 11 bases between. Per germline, CDR1 MNHNS and CDR2 SASEGT. The CDR3 runs 13 residues. CDR3 region: CASRGKGDTEAFF. CDR3 DNA: TGTGCCAGCAGGGGGAAAGGGGACACTGAAGCTTTCTTT.

This chain links TRBV5-6 with TRBJ1-1; 7 bases map to TRBD1. The CDR3 sequence is 16 residues long. The V and J ends lost 2 bases and 0 bases, in that order; junction bases with no gene match: 7. Germline V gives CDR1 SGHDT, CDR2 YYEEEE. The CDR3 loop reads CASSLRMTGMNTEAFF. The CDR3 bases are TGTGCCAGCAGCTTACGAATGACAGGGATGAACACTGAAGCTTTCTTT.

As for this clone: A much larger clone differs from this one at a single base, so this may be a read error. The rearrangement joins TRBV7-9 to TRBJ1-1, with D possibly matching TRBD1 (5 bases). V lost 1 base, J lost 4 bases, and 7 bases lay in between. From germline, CDR1 is SEHNR and CDR2 FQNEAQ (reference sequence). The CDR3 consists of 13 residues. CDR3 amino acids: CASSLEGTTEAFF. In DNA, the CDR3 is TGTGCCAGCAGCTTAGAGGGGACCACTGAAGCTTTCTTT.

This rearrangement joins TRBV6-4 to TRBJ2-6; possibly TRBD1 for D (5 bases). This CDR3 spans 16 amino acids. From germline, CDR1 is MRHNA and CDR2 SNTAGT. The V and J ends lost 6 bases and 0 bases respectively, with 12 bases between them. The DNA for the CDR3 is TGTGCCAGCAGCCCACAGGCAAGCTCTGGGGCCAACGTCCTGACTTTC. Translating it yields CASSPQASSGANVLTF.

The chain has TRBV18 and TRBJ2-3; D is possibly TRBD1 or TRBD2 (5 bases each). The germline V gene encodes CDR1 KGHSH and CDR2 LQKENI. V was pared by 4 bases and J by 6 bases, with 11 bases between. The CDR3 runs to 13 residues. The CDR3 loop is CASSLHEGDTQYF. The CDR3 bases are TGTGCCAGCTCACTTCACGAGGGGGATACGCAGTATTTT.

The table lists this clone with a count of one. The CDR3 here is CASSRDLTSEIYNEQFF. DNA of the CDR3: TGCGCCAGCAGCCGGGACTTAACTAGCGAGATCTACAATGAGCAGTTCTTC. The chain employs TRBV4-3 and TRBJ2-1; 7 bases align to TRBD2. V shed 4 bases and J 3 bases; nucleotides not matched to a gene: 12. This CDR3 spans 17 amino acids. Germline V CDR1 and CDR2: LGHNA, YSLEER.

V gene TRBV28 combines with J gene TRBJ1-5, with unresolved D. V lost 5 bases and J 2 bases, leaving 13 bases between the germline ends. Per germline, CDR1 MDHEN and CDR2 SYDVKM. The CDR3 sequence is 15 residues long. In nucleotides, the CDR3 is TGTGCCAGCAGTCGACCGCATAATCGCAATCAGCCCCAGCATTTT. Protein sequence: CASSRPHNRNQPQHF.

This rearrangement joins TRBV7-9 to TRBJ1-2; 9 bases are a match to TRBD1. CDR1 and CDR2 (germline): SEHNR, FQNEAQ (reference sequence). The J segment lost 8 bases and the V segment lost 5 bases, leaving 18 bases of the junction unmatched. The CDR3 is 17 amino acids. The CDR3 loop is CASSPSPGTGSEHGYTF. The CDR3 nucleotides read TGTGCCAGCAGCCCTAGTCCCGGGACAGGGTCGGAGCACGGCTACACCTTC.

The chain joins TRBV14 to TRBJ1-2, with TRBD1 matching 7 bases. The CDR3 length is 15 residues. CDR1 is SGHDN and CDR2 is FVKESK in the germline V gene. V was clipped by 0 bases and J by 9 bases; unmatched bases: 10. In DNA, the CDR3 is TGTGCCAGCAGCCAAGAATGGACAGGAGGGATGAGCTACACCTTC. Translated, it gives CASSQEWTGGMSYTF.

V is TRBV9 and J is TRBJ2-7; weak D call: TRBD2 (6 bases). This CDR3 spans 14 amino acids. Germline lookup yields CDR1 SGDLS and CDR2 YYNGEE. V was trimmed by 1 base and J by 3 bases, leaving 11 bases between them. The CDR3 region has the DNA TGTGCCAGCAGCGTAACGGGAGACCACTACGAGCAGTACTTC. It translates to CASSVTGDHYEQYF.

DNA for the CDR3: TGTGCCAGCAGGGACCGATCTAGCGTGGGAGAGACCCAGTACTTC. This gives the protein CASRDRSSVGETQYF. The genes are TRBV9 and TRBJ2-5; D might be TRBD2 (6 bases). Trimming removed 5 bases from V and 4 bases from J, with 18 bases in between. Germline lookup yields CDR1 SGDLS and CDR2 YYNGEE. The CDR3 runs 15 residues.

Of note for this clone: The same CDR3 is also encoded by other DNA sequences in this sample. The rearrangement uses TRBV28 and TRBJ1-2, with D possibly matching TRBD1 (5 bases). The germline gives CDR1 MDHEN, CDR2 SYDVKM. The CDR3 extends over 12 amino acids. Trimming cost V 5 bases and J 5 bases, with 9 bases left between them. The CDR3 bases are TGTGCCAGCAGTCTAGGGGAATATGGCTACACCTTC. It is translated as CASSLGEYGYTF.

The V and J genes are TRBV5-4 and TRBJ2-1; a weak D match, TRBD1 (6 bases). The CDR3 runs to 14 residues. Trimming left V 3 bases short and J 9 bases short, with 16 bases between. Germline V lookup: CDR1 SGHNT, CDR2 YYREEE (reference sequence). The CDR3, as DNA: TGTGCCAGCAGCTCCATAGCCAGCAGGGGTGAGCAGTTCTTC. This sequence encodes CASSSIASRGEQFF.

The V gene is TRBV28, the J gene TRBJ2-6; no clear D. Germline CDR1 MDHEN, CDR2 SYDVKM. CDR3 length equals 15 residues. Trimming pared 3 bases from V and 0 bases from J, leaving 6 bases between. The CDR3 nucleotides read TGTGCCAGCAGTTTGTTCCGCTCTGGGGCCAACGTCCTGACTTTC. Encoded protein: CASSLFRSGANVLTF.

The chain links TRBV5-1 to TRBJ2-1; TRBD2 matches 7 bases. The V segment lost 4 bases and the J segment 8 bases; nucleotides outside the gene matches: 12. This CDR3 has 15 residues. CDR1 and CDR2 from the germline V gene are SGHRS and YFSETQ. The CDR3 loop reads CASSQLASVGDEQFF. The CDR3 DNA reads as TGCGCCAGCAGCCAACTAGCGTCAGTGGGCGATGAGCAGTTCTTC.

In nucleotides, the CDR3 is TGTGCCAGCAGCTTCGGCCTAGCGGGAGCAAGTGAGCAGTACTTC. It specifies CASSFGLAGASEQYF. The chain is built from TRBV7-3 and TRBJ2-7; 10 positions match TRBD2. From germline, CDR1 is SGHTA and CDR2 FQGTGA. Germline trimming cut 3 bases from V and 7 bases from J; bases unmatched to any gene: 9. The CDR3 spans 15 residues. The complete variable domain, with remaining parts taken from reference TRBV7-3 and TRBJ2-7, reads GAGVSQTPSNKVTEKGKYVELRCDPISGHTALYWYRQSLGQGPEFLIYFQGTGAADDSGLPNDRFFAVRPEGSVSTLKIQRTERGDSAVYLCASSFGLAGASEQYFGPGTRLTVT.

This clone was recorded once. This chain joins TRBV29-1 and TRBJ1-2; D gene uncertain. Between the trimmed V and J ends, which lost 6 bases and 7 bases, there was a span of 9 bases. This CDR3 has 10 residues. Germline V lookup: CDR1 SQVTM, CDR2 ANQGSEA. CDR3 region: CSVARPGYTF. The CDR3, as DNA: TGCAGCGTCGCAAGGCCTGGCTACACCTTC.

This chain connects TRBV10-1 to TRBJ2-7, with 7 bases fitting TRBD1. Germline-derived CDR1 and CDR2 are WNHNN and SYGVQD (reference sequence). The CDR3 runs to 15 residues. V was pared by 6 bases and J by 4 bases, with 12 bases of the junction left unmatched. CDR3 loop: CASSERTGNFYEQYF. CDR3 sequence (DNA): TGCGCCAGCAGCGAGAGGACAGGAAATTTTTACGAGCAGTACTTC.

CDR3 sequence: CASSDPVGSDTEAFF. Here the CDR3 DNA reads TGTGCCAGCAGTGACCCCGTGGGAAGCGACACTGAAGCTTTCTTT. The chain recombines TRBV6-4 with TRBJ1-1; D not certain. This CDR3 has 15 amino acids. V shed 2 bases and J shed 3 bases, with 13 bases lying between them. Germline V gene sequence: CDR1 MRHNA, CDR2 SNTAGT.

This clone was detected a few times. The CDR3 sequence is CASSEFSNQPQHF. CDR3 in DNA: TGTGCCAGCAGTGAATTCAGCAATCAGCCCCAGCATTTT. The V gene is TRBV6-1, the J gene TRBJ1-5; no reliable D call. The germline V and J ends were trimmed by 2 bases and 1 base, with 3 bases remaining between them. This CDR3 has 13 residues. Germline CDR1 and CDR2: MNHNS and SASEGT.

This chain's CDR3 is CASSQDRRERSPEAFF. The DNA for the CDR3 is TGTGCCAGCAGCCAAGATCGGCGAGAGAGGTCCCCTGAAGCTTTCTTT. The chain couples TRBV4-2 to TRBJ1-1; unclear D gene. Germline CDR1 and CDR2: LGHNA and YNFKEQ. With 0 bases removed from V and 6 bases from J, the gap between germline ends came to 17 bases. The CDR3 spans 16 residues.

The CDR3 sequence is CASSQVTGDVSDEQFF. Here the CDR3 DNA reads TGTGCCAGCAGCCAAGTGACTGGAGACGTTTCGGATGAGCAGTTCTTC. The rearrangement uses TRBV4-2 and TRBJ2-1; D not resolved. V lost 1 base and J lost 8, with 18 bases in between. The CDR3 spans 16 residues. Per the germline V gene, CDR1 is LGHNA and CDR2 is YNFKEQ.

The rearrangement joins TRBV11-3 to TRBJ2-3; TRBD1 is a possible D gene (5 bases). The CDR3 consists of 16 residues. Trimming removed 5 bases at V and 0 bases at J, with 15 bases between. Germline CDR1 is SGHNT and CDR2 is YENEEA. CDR3 sequence (DNA): TGTGCCAGCAGCCCAGGGCAGGGCCCTAGCACAGATACGCAGTATTTT. Protein product: CASSPGQGPSTDTQYF.

The chain carries TRBV6-5 and TRBJ2-3; D remains unclear. The CDR3 extends over 14 amino acids. From germline, CDR1 is MNHEY and CDR2 SVGAGI. Trimming removed 2 bases from V and 4 bases from J, with 10 bases in between. CDR3 DNA: TGTGCCAGCAGTTACGTAGGTGGCCCAGATACGCAGTATTTT. Residues: CASSYVGGPDTQYF.

This clone has only a few counts. The chain links TRBV5-1 to TRBJ1-1; 7 positions agree with TRBD1. In germline, CDR1 is SGHRS, CDR2 YFSETQ. Losses at the gene ends were 4 bases for V and 4 bases for J; bases not matched to a gene: 7. CDR3 length: 14 residues. CDR3 sequence reads: CASSLMPGGTEAFF. CDR3 sequence (DNA): TGCGCCAGCAGCCTGATGCCAGGGGGCACTGAAGCTTTCTTT.

This chain links TRBV7-9 with TRBJ1-1, with no clear D. Trimming took off 2 bases at V and 6 bases at J, with 10 bases between the two ends. This CDR3 is 13 amino acids long. Germline V gene sequence: CDR1 SEHNR, CDR2 FQNEAQ (reference sequence). The CDR3 DNA reads TGTGCCAGCAGCTTAACAGTTTATTCTGAAGCTTTCTTT. Translating it yields CASSLTVYSEAFF.